This T cell receptor beta chain originates from a study of T cell changes during pregnancy in multiple sclerosis (dated by TCRdb to 2018 to 2020). A note on the overall study: The study looked at changes in the T cell repertoire across pregnancy in women with multiple sclerosis.

Relative to germline, V is 4 bases shorter and J is 8 bases shorter, with 19 bases between their ends. The CDR3 starts with the cysteine, ends with the phenylalanine, and has 14 residues. Left in the record is the CDR3 DNA by itself, 42 bases read in frame from the first base. CDR1 and CDR2 are read off the germline V gene as SGHRS and YFSETQ. Details on this clone: Its antigen target is currently unknown. No base quality values were provided; no much bigger clone lies one nucleotide off.

The method was the immunoSEQ multiplex PCR assay. Sourced from immuneACCESS, this table was stored by TCRdb with only in-frame sequences that have V and J called. A share of the clones is absent; for the studies checked, an unresolved V gene accounts for under half, and the remainder has no known explanation. The sample table holds 60,000 to 90,000 clones, of which approximately 91% were seen once. Approximately 2% of the sample is held by the ten biggest clonotypes. Recombination connected TRBV5-1 to TRBJ2-7, with a tentative D gene TRBD2 over 5 matching bases. Sequenced material: peripheral blood, taken before pregnancy. This sequence was found in a female donor with multiple sclerosis, enrolled in a pregnancy study. This receptor has the CDR3 CASSPRDLTTQQYF. The DNA sequence is given as TGCGCCAGCAGCCCCCGAGACTTGACTACACAGCAGTACTTC.